This T cell receptor (beta chain) was sequenced during a study of T cells in Graves' hyperthyroidism and ophthalmopathy. Findings of the study overall: The model foresaw ophthalmopathy a median approximately 6.1 months prior to onset. Peripheral blood also featured most of the thyroid clonotypes expanded above 0.001.

Germline-derived CDR1 and CDR2 are MNHNS and SASEGT. The CDR3 is 13 residues long. The V and J ends lost 6 bases and 4 bases respectively, with 7 bases between them. Under 3 months was the duration of disease in ophthalmopathy patients, who also had a Clinical Activity Score of at least 3 and a NOSPECS grade of at least 4. Clinical symptoms, serum thyroxine and TRAb, thyroid ultrasound and orbital computed tomography were used for the diagnoses. TCR beta CDR3 regions were amplified from RNA. A first-round RT-PCR of the TCR CDR3 used the HTBI primer set. TCRdb re-called the multiplex PCR reads with MiXCR, one entry per CDR3 protein. The data show about 350,000 distinct CDR3 sequences, 15% to 20% seen once. On this clonotype itself: Its antigen is unknown.

Material for sequencing was blood. The rearrangement joins TRBV6-1 to TRBJ2-6; D gene uncertain. The TCR sequence derives from a woman aged 40 to 55 with Graves' ophthalmopathy. Here the CDR3 DNA reads TGTGCCAGCAGGGAGACAGGGGCCAACGTCCTGACTTTC. Protein: CASRETGANVLTF.